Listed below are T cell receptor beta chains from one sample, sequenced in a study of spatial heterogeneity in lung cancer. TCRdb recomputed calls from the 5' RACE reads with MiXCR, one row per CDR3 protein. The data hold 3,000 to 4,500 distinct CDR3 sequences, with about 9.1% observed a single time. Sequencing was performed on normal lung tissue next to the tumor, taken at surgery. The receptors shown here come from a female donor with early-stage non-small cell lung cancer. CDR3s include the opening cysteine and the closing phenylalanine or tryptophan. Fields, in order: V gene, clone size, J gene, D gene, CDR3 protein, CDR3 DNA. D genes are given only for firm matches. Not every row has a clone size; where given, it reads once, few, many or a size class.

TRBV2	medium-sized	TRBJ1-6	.	CASSELGSHYNSPLHF	TGTGCCAGCAGTGAGTTGGGGTCACACTATAATTCACCCCTCCACTTT
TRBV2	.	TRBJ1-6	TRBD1	CASSLTGDRDNSPLHF	TGTGCCAGCAGTTTAACCGGGGACAGGGATAATTCACCCCTCCACTTT
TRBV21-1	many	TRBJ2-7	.	CASNGIIQGYEQYF	TGTGCCAGCAATGGGATAATACAGGGTTACGAGCAGTACTTC
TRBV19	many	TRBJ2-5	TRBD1	CASSRDRGQETQYF	TGTGCCAGTAGCCGGGACAGGGGCCAAGAGACCCAGTACTTC
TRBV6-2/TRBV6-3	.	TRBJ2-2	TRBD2	CASSGQLAETGELFF	TGTGCCAGCAGTGGACAACTAGCGGAGACCGGGGAACTGTTTTTT
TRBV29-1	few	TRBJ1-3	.	CSVGSDRRNTIYF	TGCAGCGTTGGATCGGACAGACGAAACACCATATATTTT
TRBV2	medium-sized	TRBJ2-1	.	CASRTVTRNEQFF	TGTGCCAGCAGGACTGTAACGAGGAATGAGCAGTTCTTC
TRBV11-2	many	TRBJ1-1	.	CASSLLGNTEAFF	TGTGCCAGCAGCTTACTTGGAAACACTGAAGCTTTCTTT
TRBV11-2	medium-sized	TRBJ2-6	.	CASSQASGANVLTF	TGTGCCAGCAGCCAGGCGTCTGGGGCCAACGTCCTGACTTTC
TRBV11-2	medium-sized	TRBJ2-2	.	CASSLGYQNTGELFF	TGTGCCAGCAGCTTAGGGTACCAAAACACCGGGGAGCTGTTTTTT
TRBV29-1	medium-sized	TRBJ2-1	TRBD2	CSVDVPGAWGGNEQFF	TGCAGCGTTGATGTCCCAGGTGCCTGGGGGGGCAATGAGCAGTTCTTC
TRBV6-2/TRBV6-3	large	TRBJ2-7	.	CASEGPPSDEQYF	TGTGCCAGCGAGGGGCCCCCTTCAGACGAGCAGTACTTC
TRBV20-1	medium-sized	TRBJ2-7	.	CSARFQGYEQYF	TGCAGTGCTAGATTCCAGGGCTACGAGCAGTACTTC
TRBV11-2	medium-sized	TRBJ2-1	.	CASSLAIGWGQFF	TGTGCCAGCAGCTTAGCCATCGGTTGGGGGCAGTTCTTC
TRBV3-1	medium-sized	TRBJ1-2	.	CASNERISIYGYTF	TGTGCCAGCAACGAACGGATCAGCATCTATGGCTACACCTTC
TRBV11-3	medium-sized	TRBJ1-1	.	CASSPGALNTEAFF	TGTGCCAGCAGCCCCGGCGCCCTGAACACTGAAGCTTTCTTT
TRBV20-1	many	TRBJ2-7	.	CSARGGSWSEQYF	TGCAGTGCTAGAGGTGGCAGTTGGTCCGAGCAGTACTTC
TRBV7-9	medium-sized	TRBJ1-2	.	CASSLDRYGYTF	TGTGCCAGCAGCTTAGATCGGTACGGCTACACCTTC
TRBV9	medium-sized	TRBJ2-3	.	CASSVTRLSTDTQYF	TGTGCCAGCAGCGTAACTCGGTTAAGCACAGATACGCAGTATTTT
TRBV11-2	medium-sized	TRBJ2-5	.	CASSFRQRAAETQYF	TGTGCCAGCAGCTTTCGTCAGCGGGCTGCAGAGACCCAGTACTTC
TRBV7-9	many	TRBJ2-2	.	CASSPGTPNTGELFF	TGTGCCAGCAGCCCTGGGACTCCGAACACCGGGGAGCTGTTTTTT
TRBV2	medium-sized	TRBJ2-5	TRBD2	CASRTSGETQYF	TGTGCCAGCAGGACTAGCGGAGAGACCCAGTACTTC
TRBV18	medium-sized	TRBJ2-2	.	CASSPPSDANTGELFF	TGTGCCAGCTCACCACCTTCAGACGCGAACACCGGGGAGCTGTTTTTT
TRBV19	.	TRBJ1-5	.	CASSQASNQPQHF	TGTGCCAGTAGCCAAGCAAGCAATCAGCCCCAGCATTTT
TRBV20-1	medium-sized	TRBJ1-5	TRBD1	CSATKTGGAFQPQHF	TGCAGTGCTACAAAAACAGGGGGAGCATTTCAGCCCCAGCATTTT
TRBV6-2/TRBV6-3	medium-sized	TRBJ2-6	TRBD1	CASSGWTGAPSGANVLTF	TGTGCCAGCAGTGGCTGGACAGGGGCTCCCTCTGGGGCCAACGTCCTGACTTTC
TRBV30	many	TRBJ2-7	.	CAWRIVGREQYF	TGTGCCTGGAGGATCGTCGGGCGCGAGCAGTACTTC